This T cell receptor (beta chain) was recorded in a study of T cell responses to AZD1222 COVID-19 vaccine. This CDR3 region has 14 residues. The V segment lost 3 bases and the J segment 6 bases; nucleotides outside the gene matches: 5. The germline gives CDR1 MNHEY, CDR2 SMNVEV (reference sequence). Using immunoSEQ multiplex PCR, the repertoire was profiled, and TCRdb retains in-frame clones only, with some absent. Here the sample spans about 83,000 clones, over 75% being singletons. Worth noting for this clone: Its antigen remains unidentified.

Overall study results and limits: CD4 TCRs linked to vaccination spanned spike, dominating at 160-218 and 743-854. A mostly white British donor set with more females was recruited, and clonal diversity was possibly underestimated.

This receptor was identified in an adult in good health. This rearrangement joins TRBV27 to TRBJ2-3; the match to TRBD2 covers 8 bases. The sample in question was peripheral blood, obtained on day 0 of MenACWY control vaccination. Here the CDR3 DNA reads TGTGCCAGCAGTTTGGGACTAGGTACGGATACGCAGTATTTT. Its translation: CASSLGLGTDTQYF.